This is a list of T cell receptor beta chains from one sample in a study of beta chain features in type 1 diabetes. TCRdb's table, derived via immunoSEQ multiplex PCR, lists solely in-frame clones and lacks some. The sample gives about 470,000 clones, 30% of which show up once; roughly 0.06% is in the top ten. The sample taken for sequencing was naive CD4+ T cells from blood. These receptors all come from a man between 18 and 29 years old in good health. The CDR3 runs from the conserved cysteine through the conserved F or W. The D gene is left open where the match is weak. The size of a clone is reported for some rows only, either as once, few or many, or as a class for expanded clones.

abundance,j_gene,v_gene,d_gene,CDR3aa,CDR3nt
few,TRBJ2-3,TRBV29-1,TRBD2,CGEFSGLSTDTQYF,TGCGGGGAATTTAGCGGGCTAAGCACAGATACGCAGTATTTT
NA,TRBJ2-1,TRBV27,NA,CASRGTGLLNNEQFF,TGTGCCAGCAGGGGCACTGGGTTACTTAACAATGAGCAGTTCTTC
NA,TRBJ1-5,TRBV19,NA,CASSGSYSNQPQHF,TGTGCCAGTAGTGGAAGCTATAGCAATCAGCCCCAGCATTTT
NA,TRBJ2-3,TRBV2,TRBD1,CASSEDRGGADTQYF,TGTGCCAGCAGTGAGGACAGGGGTGGCGCAGATACGCAGTATTTT
few,TRBJ1-5,TRBV30,NA,CAASQGHRNQPQHF,TGTGCCGCAAGCCAGGGTCACAGGAATCAGCCCCAGCATTTT
few,TRBJ2-1,TRBV25-1,TRBD1,CASSELLGRGPEQFF,TGTGCCAGCAGTGAATTGCTAGGCAGGGGGCCGGAGCAGTTCTTC
NA,TRBJ2-5,TRBV30,TRBD1,CAWTLGQGARGETQYF,TGTGCCTGGACTCTGGGACAGGGGGCACGGGGAGAGACCCAGTACTTC
NA,TRBJ2-2,TRBV6-1,TRBD1,CASSGQGSGELFF,TGTGCCAGCAGCGGACAGGGAAGTGGGGAGCTGTTTTTT
few,TRBJ1-2,TRBV29-1,NA,CSVGELSYGYTF,TGCAGCGTCGGGGAGTTGAGCTATGGCTACACCTTC
few,TRBJ2-3,TRBV28,TRBD2,CASSLPWTSGRTDTQYF,TGTGCCAGCAGTTTACCATGGACTAGCGGGAGAACAGATACGCAGTATTTT
NA,TRBJ2-3,TRBV30,NA,CAWSVPRYTQYF,TGTGCCTGGAGTGTCCCCAGGTACACGCAGTATTTT
NA,TRBJ2-1,TRBV29-1,TRBD1,CSVRDREPNEQFF,TGCAGCGTAAGGGACAGGGAACCCAATGAGCAGTTCTTC
few,TRBJ1-2,TRBV14,NA,CASSRQGGYGYTF,TGTGCCAGCAGCCGCCAGGGTGGCTATGGCTACACCTTC
NA,TRBJ1-2,TRBV30,TRBD1,CAWSQGGGTLTF,TGTGCCTGGAGTCAGGGGGGAGGGACGCTTACCTTC
few,TRBJ2-3,TRBV9,TRBD2,CASSPQGLAGDLDTQYF,TGTGCCAGCAGCCCCCAGGGACTAGCGGGAGATTTGGATACGCAGTATTTT
NA,TRBJ2-2,TRBV19,NA,CASRQDPLNTGELFF,TGTGCCAGTAGACAAGACCCCCTGAACACCGGGGAGCTGTTTTTT
NA,TRBJ2-5,TRBV15,NA,CATSRAGLETQYF,TGTGCCACCAGCAGAGCCGGCCTGGAGACCCAGTACTTC
NA,TRBJ2-1,TRBV4-2,TRBD2,CASSHLASGRSYNEQFF,TGTGCCAGCAGCCACCTGGCCAGCGGGAGGTCCTACAATGAGCAGTTCTTC
few,TRBJ2-1,TRBV12-5,NA,CASGWGNEQFF,TGTGCTAGTGGTTGGGGAAATGAGCAGTTCTTC
NA,TRBJ2-5,TRBV18,NA,CASSPDTVGETQYF,TGTGCCAGCTCACCGGACACGGTGGGGGAGACCCAGTACTTC
NA,TRBJ2-7,TRBV27,NA,CASSLIGGVSEQYF,TGTGCCAGCAGTTTAATTGGGGGAGTAAGCGAGCAGTACTTC
few,TRBJ2-4,TRBV29-1,NA,CSVRDSLLAKNIQYF,TGCAGCGTGCGGGACAGCCTGTTAGCCAAAAACATTCAGTACTTC
few,TRBJ2-7,TRBV4-1,TRBD1,CASSTPGQGAKQYF,TGCGCCAGCAGCACACCGGGACAGGGGGCGAAGCAGTACTTC
few,TRBJ2-7,TRBV15,NA,CATSRDRRSWSSYEQYF,TGTGCCACCAGCAGAGATCGCAGGAGTTGGAGCTCCTACGAGCAGTACTTC
few,TRBJ1-5,TRBV15,TRBD1,CATSRGTGGVQPQHF,TGTGCCACCAGCAGGGGGACAGGGGGTGTTCAGCCCCAGCATTTT
few,TRBJ2-3,TRBV18,NA,CASSRSASTDTQYF,TGTGCCAGCTCACGATCCGCTAGCACAGATACGCAGTATTTT
NA,TRBJ2-1,TRBV18,NA,CASSPVSFYNEQFF,TGTGCCAGCTCACCGGTAAGCTTCTACAATGAGCAGTTCTTC
few,TRBJ2-5,TRBV15,NA,CATTRDPATQYF,TGTGCCACCACCCGGGATCCGGCAACCCAGTACTTC
NA,TRBJ2-3,TRBV9,NA,CASSAGTAADTQYF,TGTGCCAGCAGCGCCGGGACCGCAGCAGATACGCAGTATTTT
few,TRBJ2-1,TRBV2,NA,CASSEAQSSYNEQFF,TGTGCCAGCAGTGAAGCGCAGAGCTCCTACAATGAGCAGTTCTTC
few,TRBJ2-1,TRBV6-1,NA,CASRTGAIYNEQFF,TGTGCCAGCAGGACTGGGGCGATCTACAATGAGCAGTTCTTC
NA,TRBJ2-4,TRBV7-9,NA,CASSDSDRGHF,TGTGCCAGCAGCGATAGCGACCGCGGGCACTTC
few,TRBJ2-1,TRBV2,NA,CASSGTGFNEQFF,TGTGCCAGCAGTGGTACAGGGTTCAATGAGCAGTTCTTC
NA,TRBJ1-4,TRBV30,NA,CAWSQRQPDGELFF,TGTGCCTGGAGTCAAAGGCAGCCTGACGGGGAACTGTTTTTT
NA,TRBJ1-2,TRBV29-1,NA,CSATRGYGYTF,TGCAGCGCGACTAGGGGGTATGGCTACACCTTC
few,TRBJ2-5,TRBV29-1,NA,CSTWALGNQETQYF,TGCAGCACGTGGGCCCTCGGAAACCAAGAGACCCAGTACTTC
NA,TRBJ2-1,TRBV4-1,NA,CASSQRVLAYNEQFF,TGCGCCAGCAGCCAAAGGGTACTAGCCTACAATGAGCAGTTCTTC
NA,TRBJ1-1,TRBV4-3,NA,CASSQDGPNTEAFF,TGCGCCAGCAGCCAAGACGGGCCGAACACTGAAGCTTTCTTT
NA,TRBJ1-1,TRBV4-1,NA,CASSHPQGMNTEAFF,TGCGCCAGCAGCCATCCCCAGGGAATGAACACTGAAGCTTTCTTT
NA,TRBJ1-2,TRBV10-3,NA,CAISAPAEAGYTF,TGTGCCATCAGTGCCCCCGCAGAGGCTGGCTACACCTTC
NA,TRBJ2-5,TRBV30,NA,CAWSPPGQRSGTQYF,TGTGCCTGGAGTCCCCCAGGACAGAGGTCGGGGACCCAGTACTTC
few,TRBJ2-1,TRBV11-2,NA,CASSLEMAEQFF,TGTGCCAGCAGCTTAGAGATGGCGGAGCAGTTCTTC
NA,TRBJ1-5,TRBV30,TRBD1,CAWSVLGGAVQPQHF,TGTGCCTGGAGTGTACTAGGGGGCGCGGTTCAGCCCCAGCATTTT
NA,TRBJ1-5,TRBV30,NA,CAWSGWTTGQPQHF,TGTGCCTGGAGCGGGTGGACAACGGGTCAGCCCCAGCATTTT
NA,TRBJ2-5,TRBV4-3,TRBD2,CASSQDPGGETQYF,TGCGCCAGCAGCCAAGATCCGGGAGGGGAGACCCAGTACTTC
NA,TRBJ2-5,TRBV23-1,NA,CARSKGSDQETQYF,TGCGCCAGGTCAAAAGGCAGTGACCAAGAGACCCAGTACTTC
few,TRBJ2-5,TRBV27,TRBD1,CADPPDREETQYF,TGTGCCGACCCCCCGGACAGGGAAGAGACCCAGTACTTC
NA,TRBJ2-3,TRBV6-1,NA,CASSEARVGTQYF,TGTGCCAGCAGTGAAGCGCGAGTGGGTACGCAGTATTTT
few,TRBJ2-5,TRBV7-6,NA,CASSFQETQYF,TGTGCCAGCAGCTTCCAAGAGACCCAGTACTTC
NA,TRBJ2-7,TRBV18,TRBD2,CASSPPGLAGVYEQYF,TGTGCCAGCTCACCACCCGGACTAGCGGGAGTCTACGAGCAGTACTTC
NA,TRBJ2-3,TRBV7-2,TRBD2,CASSLGLAGDTQYF,TGTGCCAGCAGCTTGGGACTAGCGGGAGATACGCAGTATTTT
NA,TRBJ2-7,TRBV18,NA,CASSPASGVGYEQYF,TGTGCCAGCTCACCGGCAAGCGGAGTGGGATACGAGCAGTACTTC
once,TRBJ2-6,TRBV30,NA,CAWSRPGVSGANVLTF,TGTGCCTGGAGTAGACCAGGGGTCTCTGGGGCCAACGTCCTGACTTTC
few,TRBJ2-7,TRBV7-2,NA,CASSLAIGTPYEQYF,TGTGCCAGCAGCTTAGCCATAGGGACACCCTACGAGCAGTACTTC
few,TRBJ2-3,TRBV30,NA,CAWDYRAGARDTQYF,TGTGCCTGGGACTACAGGGCGGGAGCCCGAGATACGCAGTATTTT